This paragraph covers one T cell receptor beta chain sequence. Its antigen is currently not known. No quality values exist for individual bases; no much larger clone is one base distant. Its CDR3 holds 13 amino acids, cysteine through phenylalanine. The retained sequence is limited to the CDR3, 39 bases, with the frame set at the first base. Between the V and J ends, shortened by 1 base and 8 bases respectively, the junction contains 10 bases. TCRbeta CDR3 regions were amplified from genomic DNA by means of the immunoSEQ Assay, a bias-controlled multiplex PCR. In the paper's pipeline: The number of nucleated cells in each sample was estimated by amplification of reference gene primers within the assay. To quantify the absolute abundance of each unique TCRbeta CDR3 rearrangement, sequence reads were collapsed and filtered. For each sample, productive Simpson clonality was calculated as the square root of Simpson's diversity index over productive rearrangements. In its TCRdb copy, this immuneACCESS table keeps in-frame sequences only and misses some clones. Where compared with another copy, unresolved V genes explain less than half of these, and the others have no known cause. The DNA was the basis for D and trimming; V, J and clone size are from that table. Recorded for this sample are over 120,000 clones; 84% of them occurred a single time. The leading ten clones occupy about 5% of the sample.

Whole blood was collected in K2EDTA tubes by collaborating institutions according to the institutions' own protocols. For TCRbeta analysis, collaborators shipped samples in one of three forms: frozen whole blood, isolated PBMCs, or DNA extracted from either of those sample types. The data are from a study of blood T cell repertoires in COVID-19 (dated by TCRdb to about 2020). Study-level background: Samples covering the acute and convalescent phases of COVID-19 were provided by collaborators in the United States, Italy and Spain. The material from the prospective study consisted of cDNA or gDNA derived from T cells, B-cell-depleted T cells, or PBMCs. The dataset comprised deeply sampled blood TCRbeta repertoires from subjects exposed to, actively infected with, or recovered from COVID-19. The repertoires were released in a freely available public database meant as a resource for research on the immune response to SARS-CoV-2. Samples came from the ongoing ImmuneRACE study (first 160 participants) plus 1,254 subjects from 6 global collaborators. A de-identified subject ID, COVID-19 status, age in years and sex were almost always included in the sample metadata. Where available, HLA class I and class II types were obtained from metadata supplied by the sample provider rather than from assay-based typing. On the study overall, not on this receptor specifically: Clinical and demographic metadata were provided uncurated, with the amount varying by source and participant.

This clonotype was sampled from a human donor in a cohort sampled during active COVID-19. The chain was built from TRBV12-3 or TRBV12-4 and TRBJ2-3; the best D guess is TRBD2, with 5 bases matching. The sequencing sample was made of peripheral blood. DNA sequence: TGTGCCAGCAGTTTAGTCCCCCGGGGTACGCAGTATTTT. This translates into CASSLVPRGTQYF.